This section outlines one T cell receptor beta chain sequence together with its context. Its antigen is undetermined. This sample is drawn from a study of cytomegalovirus exposure and HLA in healthy donors. Study outcomes and limitations: Previous analysis showed most TCR beta V segments were productive about 90% or about 30% of the time. Association of a missense DCLRE1C variant with TCR beta V- and J-gene trimming was reported in a later analysis.

13 Jbeta primers and 60 Vbeta primers were used for the PCR. The assay was immunoSEQ multiplex PCR, and TCRdb's table has in-frame clones only and misses some. The data show 100,000 to 140,000 clones, approximately 79% seen once. CDR1 and CDR2 from the germline V gene are SGHTA and FQGNSA. CDR3 size: 12 residues. The V and J ends lost 4 bases and 5 bases respectively, with 8 bases between them. The chain joins TRBV7-2 to TRBJ2-5; D not resolved. The specimen sequenced was PBMCs. The origin of this receptor is a woman aged 40-49 years in good health and CMV-seropositive. The DNA of the CDR3 is TGTGCCAGCAGCTCTTCCCGGGAGACCCAGTACTTC. It specifies CASSSSRETQYF.